One and the same sample provided the 16 T cell receptor beta chains below, sequenced in a study of regulatory T cells in long-lasting Graves disease. The TCR beta library used iRepertoire HTBI primers with Arm-PCR amplification of CDR3. TCRdb ran MiXCR on the multiplex PCR reads and lists one entry per CDR3 protein. The sample includes roughly 420,000 distinct CDR3 sequences, 15% to 20% seen only once; the top ten take about 10%. Time point: newly diagnosed GD, antithyroid drugs for less than 3 months. After RNA was extracted from PBMCs, the TCR library was made from it. The sample was also reused in another study, on T cells in Graves' hyperthyroidism and ophthalmopathy.

This specimen consisted of peripheral blood mononuclear cells (PBMCs), obtained at new diagnosis, from a patient treated with antithyroid drugs. These TCRs come from a woman in her 30s with Graves disease.

The chain couples TRBV30 to TRBJ2-7; D ambiguous. There are 14 residues in the CDR3. CDR1 is GTSNPN, CDR2 SVGIG, per germline (reference sequence). The V and J ends lost 0 bases and 4 bases respectively, with 13 bases between them. This CDR3 is CAWSVNWAPYEQYF. The CDR3 region has the DNA TGTGCCTGGAGTGTTAATTGGGCCCCATACGAGCAGTACTTC.

Remarks on this clonotype: A much larger clone sits a single nucleotide away, making a read error possible. The chain combines TRBV6-2 or TRBV6-3 with TRBJ1-5, with 10 nucleotides matching TRBD1. The CDR3 spans 15 residues. Germline V lookup: CDR1 MNHEY, CDR2 SVGEGT. CDR3 in DNA: TGTGCCAACAGTTACCCGGGACAGGGGTATCAGCCCCAGCATTTT. This codes for CANSYPGQGYQPQHF.

This clonotype has at least ten counts. This chain connects TRBV11-2 to TRBJ1-2, with D tentatively TRBD1 (6 bases). CDR3 length: 15 residues. CDR1 is SGHAT, CDR2 FQNNGV, per germline. The germline V and J ends were trimmed by 1 base and 2 bases, with 11 bases remaining between them. The CDR3 DNA reads as TGTGCCAGCAGCTTAGTCTTCAGGGGAAACTATGGCTACACCTTC. This codes for CASSLVFRGNYGYTF.

This clonotype was detected many times. J is TRBJ1-1 and V is TRBV12-3 or TRBV12-4; possible D gene TRBD1, 5 bases. V was pared by 2 bases and J by 0 bases, with 10 bases between. CDR3 length: 15 amino acids. In DNA, the CDR3 is TGTGCCAGCAGTTTATCGGGACGGCTGAACACTGAAGCTTTCTTT. This encodes CASSLSGRLNTEAFF.

Ten or more counts support this clonotype. The CDR3 loop is CASSYSIRLENTEAFF. In DNA, the CDR3 is TGTGCCAGCAGTTACTCGATAAGACTGGAGAACACTGAAGCTTTCTTT. The V gene is TRBV6-2 or TRBV6-3, the J gene TRBJ1-1; D is unclear. V was cut by 0 bases and J by 1 base, with 12 bases left in between. The CDR3 contains 16 residues. Germline CDR1 and CDR2: MNHEY and SVGEGT.

This clonotype showed up many times. The chain links TRBV12-3 or TRBV12-4 to TRBJ2-5, with TRBD1 identical over 8 bases. The CDR3 contains 15 residues. The V gene end was trimmed by 4 bases and the J gene end by 5 bases; junction bases not matched to a gene: 9. The CDR3 DNA is TGTGCCAGCAGTTACGGACAGGGACTCATGGAGACCCAGTACTTC. It specifies CASSYGQGLMETQYF.

This chain links TRBV10-3 with TRBJ2-3; possibly TRBD1 for D (6 bases). V lost 0 bases to trimming and J lost 3 bases, with 7 bases between them. The CDR3 runs to 14 residues. Germline values: CDR1 ENHRY, CDR2 SYGVKD. CDR3 bases: TGTGCCATCAGTGAGTCAGGACAGACAGATACGCAGTATTTT. It codes for CAISESGQTDTQYF.

This clonotype was found many times. The chain carries TRBV5-1 and TRBJ2-3; D is unresolved. Trimming took 2 bases from V and 1 from J, leaving 17 bases between them. The CDR3 consists of 17 residues. The germline V gene has CDR1 SGHRS and CDR2 YFSETQ. CDR3 region: CASSFLGSRLGTDTQYF. CDR3 DNA: TGCGCCAGCAGCTTCTTGGGGTCGAGGTTGGGCACAGATACGCAGTATTTT.

Notes on this clonotype: A much more abundant neighbour one base away suggests this may be a read error. V is TRBV4-1 and J is TRBJ2-7, with TRBD1 matching 10 bases. This CDR3 is 16 amino acids long. Looked up from germline, CDR1 is MGHRA and CDR2 is YSYEKL. Losses at the gene ends were 1 base for V and 0 bases for J; bases not matched to a gene: 3. The CDR3 DNA reads TGCGCCAGCAGCCAAGGGGGACAGGGGATCTCCTACGAGCAGTACTTC. This sequence encodes CASSQGGQGISYEQYF.

This clonotype was recorded at least ten times. This sequence joins TRBV12-3 or TRBV12-4 and TRBJ2-7, with 7 bases identical to TRBD1. This CDR3 has 13 residues. V was pared by 6 bases and J by 2 bases, with 4 bases of the junction left unmatched. The CDR3 sequence: CASSFGTAYEQYF. Here the CDR3 DNA reads TGTGCCAGCAGCTTTGGGACAGCCTACGAGCAGTACTTC.

This clonotype appeared many times. The chain couples TRBV11-2 to TRBJ1-2; D remains ambiguous. Germline V gives CDR1 SGHAT, CDR2 FQNNGV. The length of the CDR3 is 12 residues. The ends were cut back, 5 bases at V and 6 bases at J, with 10 bases in the middle. In DNA, the CDR3 is TGTGCCAGCAGCCGCAGAGGAAATGGCTACACCTTC. Translation gives CASSRRGNGYTF. The complete variable domain, with remaining parts taken from reference TRBV11-2 and TRBJ1-2, reads EAGVAQSPRYKIIEKRQSVAFWCNPISGHATLYWYQQILGQGPKLLIQFQNNGVVDDSQLPKDRFSAERLKGVDSTLKIQPAKLEDSAVYLCASSRRGNGYTFGSGTRLTVV.

This clonotype has a count of ten or more. The rearrangement uses TRBV7-2 and TRBJ2-7; D unclear. V was trimmed by 4 bases and J by 5 bases, leaving 12 bases between them. In germline, CDR1 is SGHTA, CDR2 FQGNSA. The CDR3 covers 13 residues. The CDR3 nucleotides are TGTGCCAGCAGCTCCTACCTTGGGGACGAGCAGTACTTC. Residues: CASSSYLGDEQYF.

This clonotype was seen at least ten times. The chain recombines TRBV6-1 with TRBJ2-7, with TRBD2 matching over 10 bases. Germline CDR1 is MNHNS and CDR2 is SASEGT. The ends lost 5 bases at V and 6 bases at J; junction bases unmatched: 10. The CDR3 is made up of 15 amino acids. The CDR3 nucleotides are TGTGCCAGCAGTCCGACGGCTAGCGGGAGTCCCGAGCAGTACTTC. Encoded protein: CASSPTASGSPEQYF.

This clonotype has ten or more counts. V and J are TRBV6-1 and TRBJ2-7, with a possible D match to TRBD2 (6 bases). Looked up from germline, CDR1 is MNHNS and CDR2 is SASEGT. Trimming took 4 bases from V and 2 from J, leaving 18 bases between them. This CDR3 spans 16 amino acids. In nucleotides, the CDR3 is TGTGCCAGCAGTGCATATTTCGGGGGAGTTGCCTACGAGCAGTACTTC. Translating it yields CASSAYFGGVAYEQYF.

The rearrangement links TRBV10-3 to TRBJ1-3; D is ambiguous. The V end was cut by 6 bases, the J end by 0 bases, with 9 bases between. The CDR3 consists of 14 residues. In germline, CDR1 is ENHRY, CDR2 SYGVKD. CDR3 amino acids: CAIRDLHSGNTIYF. CDR3 nucleotides: TGTGCCATCAGGGACCTCCACTCTGGAAACACCATATATTTT.

The V and J genes are TRBV27 and TRBJ2-7; D remains unclear. Germline V CDR1 and CDR2: MNHEY, SMNVEV (reference sequence). This CDR3 contains 14 residues. Trimming pared 5 bases from V and 2 bases from J, leaving 13 bases between. CDR3 sequence reads: CASSDGSQPYEQYF. In DNA form, the CDR3 reads TGTGCCAGCAGTGACGGATCTCAACCCTACGAGCAGTACTTC.